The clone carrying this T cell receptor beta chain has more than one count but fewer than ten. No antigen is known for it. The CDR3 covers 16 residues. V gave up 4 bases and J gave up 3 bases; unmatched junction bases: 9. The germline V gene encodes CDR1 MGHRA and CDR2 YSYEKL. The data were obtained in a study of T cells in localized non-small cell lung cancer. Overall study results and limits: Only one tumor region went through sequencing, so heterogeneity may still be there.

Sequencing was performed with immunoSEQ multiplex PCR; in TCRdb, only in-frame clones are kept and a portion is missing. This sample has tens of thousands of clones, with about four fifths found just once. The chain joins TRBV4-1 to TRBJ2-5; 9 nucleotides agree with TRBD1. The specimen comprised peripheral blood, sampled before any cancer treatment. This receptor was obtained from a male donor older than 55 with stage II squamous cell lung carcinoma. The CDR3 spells CASSLGTGFYEETQYF. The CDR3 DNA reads TGCGCCAGCAGCCTCGGGACAGGGTTTTACGAAGAGACCCAGTACTTC.